Each of the 26 T cell receptor beta chains below was sequenced from the same sample in a study of identical twins. Each CDR3 protein gets one entry after TCRdb re-called the 5' RACE reads with MiXCR. The sample has under 800,000 distinct CDR3 sequences, less than 25% seen once. Another study also made use of these data, one on T cells expressing NK-cell markers.

The material sequenced was PBMCs. Every receptor here comes from a woman under 30 in good health.

This clonotype was detected a few times. The chain couples TRBV20-1 to TRBJ2-1, with D possibly called TRBD1 or TRBD2 (5 bases each). The germline V gene encodes CDR1 DFQATT and CDR2 SNEGSKA (reference sequence). The CDR3 has 14 amino acids. V gave up 2 bases and J gave up 2 bases, with 10 bases separating them. CDR3 loop: CSARWGNPYNEQFF. The CDR3 DNA follows: TGCAGTGCTAGATGGGGGAATCCCTACAATGAGCAGTTCTTC.

The V gene is TRBV7-9, the J gene TRBJ2-1; 13 nucleotides line up with TRBD2. Germline loops: CDR1 SEHNR, CDR2 FQNEAQ (reference sequence). Unmatched junction bases numbered 8, after V lost 3 bases and J lost 15 bases. The CDR3 runs 14 residues. CDR3 sequence reads: CASSLGLAGRPPFF. CDR3 sequence (DNA): TGTGCCAGCAGCTTGGGACTAGCGGGACGCCCGCCGTTCTTC.

The table lists this clonotype with many counts. V usage is TRBV12-3 or TRBV12-4 and J usage is TRBJ2-5; the D is unclear. This CDR3 contains 14 residues. V gave up 0 bases and J gave up 4 bases, with 9 bases separating them. CDR3 amino acids: CASSLAHEGETQYF. The CDR3 DNA reads TGTGCCAGCAGTTTAGCGCACGAAGGAGAGACCCAGTACTTC.

This clonotype was seen a few times. This chain connects TRBV20-1 to TRBJ1-1; perhaps TRBD1 as D (6 bases). The CDR3 covers 13 residues. Germline-derived CDR1 and CDR2 are DFQATT and SNEGSKA (reference sequence). V shed 6 bases and J shed 4 bases, with 15 bases lying between them. The CDR3 DNA reads TGCAGTGCGATCCGGGACACTGGCACTGAAGCTTTCTTT. Translation gives CSAIRDTGTEAFF.

Regarding this clonotype: The junction and the germline gene differ at one end; a read error may be behind it. The V call is TRBV7-8, the J call TRBJ2-7; weak D call: TRBD1 (5 bases). The CDR3 totals 12 residues. Germline V CDR1 and CDR2: SGHVS, FQNEAQ. Here the CDR3 DNA reads TGTGCCAGCAGCTCGAGCCAAGGGGCCGATCTCTTC. Protein: CASSSSQGADLF.

The V call is TRBV5-1, the J call TRBJ2-3; 9 nucleotides line up with TRBD1. The CDR3 has 14 residues. The germline CDR1 and CDR2 sequences are SGHRS and YFSETQ. The V gene end was trimmed by 4 bases and the J gene end by 3 bases; junction bases not matched to a gene: 3. CDR3 DNA sequence: TGCGCCAGCAGCGGGGACAGGGCGACAGATACGCAGTATTTT. Amino acid sequence: CASSGDRATDTQYF.

Only a few counts were recorded for this clonotype. The rearrangement uses TRBV6-1 and TRBJ2-3; D perhaps matches TRBD2 (6 bases). The V gene lost 6 bases and the J gene lost 4 bases, with 14 bases spanning the gap. There are 14 residues in the CDR3. Germline values: CDR1 MNHNS, CDR2 SASEGT. The CDR3 DNA reads as TGTGCCAGCAGGCCGCGGGAAGTTCCAGATACGCAGTATTTT. Protein: CASRPREVPDTQYF.

The V gene is TRBV5-1, the J gene TRBJ2-7; D may be TRBD1 (7 bases). Per germline, CDR1 SGHRS and CDR2 YFSETQ. V dropped 2 bases and J dropped 6 bases, with 12 bases sitting between them. The CDR3 has 13 amino acids. DNA of the CDR3: TGCGCCAGCAGCTTTGGAGGGGGCTTCGAGCAGTACTTC. This codes for CASSFGGGFEQYF.

This clonotype was seen many times. The V and J genes are TRBV7-9 and TRBJ2-7, with D unclear. Germline CDR1 is SEHNR and CDR2 is FQNEAQ (reference sequence). V was clipped by 6 bases and J by 3 bases, with 6 bases between them. This CDR3 is built from 11 residues. The CDR3 DNA reads TGTGCCAGCAGTAAACACTACGAGCAGTACTTC. Its protein is CASSKHYEQYF.

The rearrangement joins TRBV12-3 or TRBV12-4 to TRBJ1-4, with 7 bases matching TRBD1. This CDR3 has 15 amino acids. Unmatched junction bases numbered 9, after V lost 1 base and J lost 10 bases. Here the CDR3 DNA reads TGTGCCAGCAGTTTAGTTAGGGGGCCGAAAGGAAAACTGTTTTTT. Translation: CASSLVRGPKGKLFF.

This clonotype was seen repeatedly, ten times or more. In DNA, the CDR3 is TGTGCCATCCAATCGGGTGGAGGAGCTGGGGAGCTGTTTTTT. Its translation: CAIQSGGGAGELFF. The chain combines TRBV10-3 with TRBJ2-2; the D gene is possibly TRBD2 (5 bases). The V gene lost 8 bases and the J gene lost 8 bases, with 18 bases spanning the gap. The CDR3 totals 14 residues. Germline V gene lookup returns CDR1 ENHRY and CDR2 SYGVKD.

This clonotype was found many times. The CDR3 region is CASSFGMNTEAFF. As DNA, the CDR3 is TGTGCCAGCAGTTTTGGGATGAACACTGAAGCTTTCTTT. J is TRBJ1-1 and V is TRBV12-3 or TRBV12-4; D unclear. Between the trimmed V and J ends, which lost 3 bases and 0 bases, there was a span of 5 bases. The CDR3 has 13 amino acids.

This clonotype has at least ten counts. V is TRBV20-1 and J is TRBJ2-7; the D gene could be TRBD1 or TRBD2 (5 bases each). In germline, CDR1 is DFQATT, CDR2 SNEGSKA (reference sequence). CDR3 size: 16 residues. The V end lost 5 bases, the J end lost 3 bases, and 23 bases lay between the germline ends. CDR3 sequence: CSAFSRSGTDGYEQYF. CDR3 coding DNA: TGCAGTGCTTTCAGTAGGTCCGGGACGGACGGCTACGAGCAGTACTTC.

The chain is built from TRBV13 and TRBJ1-1; the D gene is possibly TRBD1 (6 bases). The V gene's germline CDR1 is PRHDT and CDR2 FYEKMQ (reference sequence). Trimming removed 5 bases at V and 4 bases at J, with 17 bases between. The CDR3 runs 15 residues. CDR3 DNA sequence: TGTGCCAGCAGCCCAAGCCCGGACAGAGTCACTGAAGCTTTCTTT. Protein: CASSPSPDRVTEAFF.

This clonotype was recorded a few times. The genes are TRBV29-1 and TRBJ2-3; the match to TRBD2 covers 12 bases. This CDR3 is 16 amino acids long. V lost 3 bases, J lost 5 bases, and 9 bases stayed unmatched. Germline CDR1 SQVTM, CDR2 ANQGSEA. CDR3 DNA sequence: TGCAGCGTTGATCCGGCTAGCGGGGGGGCAATAGATACGCAGTATTTT. Amino acid sequence: CSVDPASGGAIDTQYF.

The sample holds a few counts of this clonotype. J is TRBJ2-5 and V is TRBV11-2; TRBD1 matches 12 bases. After removal of 5 bases from V and 5 bases from J, the junction contained 6 bases not matched to a gene. This CDR3 has 15 amino acids. The V gene's germline CDR1 is SGHAT and CDR2 FQNNGV. This chain's CDR3 is CASSVGTGGAETQYF. DNA of the CDR3: TGTGCCAGCAGCGTCGGGACAGGGGGCGCGGAGACCCAGTACTTC.

The chain recombines TRBV20-1 with TRBJ2-5; perhaps D is TRBD1 or TRBD2 (5 bases each). V was trimmed by 5 bases and J by 7 bases, leaving 23 bases between them. The CDR3 is 15 amino acids. Germline V CDR1 and CDR2: DFQATT, SNEGSKA (reference sequence). Here the CDR3 DNA reads TGCAGTGCTGGCCGGGACGGGTCCCACTTAGGGACCCAGTACTTC. Its protein product is CSAGRDGSHLGTQYF.

This clonotype was observed a few times. The V call is TRBV6-6, the J call TRBJ1-2; no clear D. Deletions cut 8 bases from V and 2 bases from J, with 6 bases between. This CDR3 is built from 11 residues. Germline loops: CDR1 MNHNY, CDR2 SVGAGI (reference sequence). The CDR3 reads CASGGNYGYTF. CDR3 bases: TGTGCCAGCGGAGGAAACTATGGCTACACCTTC.

The chain combines TRBV7-2 with TRBJ2-5, with no clear D. Trimming shortened V by 5 bases and J by 4 bases, and 11 bases separated the two germline ends. Germline V CDR1 and CDR2: SGHTA, FQGNSA. The CDR3 is 13 residues long. The CDR3 DNA reads TGTGCCAGCAGCCCCCCAGAGGCAGAGACCCAGTACTTC. It yields the protein CASSPPEAETQYF.

A few counts support this clonotype. J is TRBJ1-2 and V is TRBV19; D call uncertain. There are 11 residues in the CDR3. Germline V lookup: CDR1 LNHDA, CDR2 SQIVND (reference sequence). The ends were cut back, 9 bases at V and 13 bases at J, with 18 bases in the middle. CDR3 in amino acids: CASTSGPSSTF. CDR3 sequence (DNA): TGTGCCAGCACGTCAGGTCCTTCTAGCACCTTC.

The J gene is TRBJ2-1, the V gene TRBV7-3; possibly TRBD1 or TRBD2 for D (5 bases each). CDR3 length equals 13 residues. Trimming stripped 5 bases from V and 7 bases from J, with 12 bases between. Germline loops: CDR1 SGHTA, CDR2 FQGTGA. The CDR3 DNA follows: TGTGCCAGCAGCGGGGCTAGCCTGAATGAGCAGTTCTTC. It codes for CASSGASLNEQFF.

There are a few counts of this clonotype. The rearrangement joins TRBV20-1 to TRBJ1-2; TRBD1 matches 8 bases. CDR1 and CDR2 from the germline V gene are DFQATT and SNEGSKA (reference sequence). J was trimmed by 4 bases and V by 3 bases; bases with no gene match: 13. The CDR3 is made up of 16 amino acids. The CDR3: CSASWTGNLGLYGYTF. The CDR3 nucleotides are TGCAGTGCTAGTTGGACAGGGAATTTGGGGCTCTATGGCTACACCTTC.

This clonotype showed up many times. The rearrangement joins TRBV27 to TRBJ2-1; D uncertain. Trimming shortened V by 2 bases and J by 1 base, and 9 bases separated the two germline ends. The CDR3 sequence is 15 residues long. The germline CDR1 and CDR2 sequences are MNHEY and SMNVEV (reference sequence). DNA for the CDR3: TGTGCCAGCAGTTTAAAAAAGGAATCCTACAATGAGCAGTTCTTC. Translated, it gives CASSLKKESYNEQFF.

This clonotype was seen a handful of times. J is TRBJ1-2 and V is TRBV5-1; 8 nucleotides agree with TRBD1. This CDR3 region has 13 residues. Looked up from germline, CDR1 is SGHRS and CDR2 is YFSETQ. V dropped 4 bases and J dropped 9; count of bases not matched to a gene: 8. The CDR3 sequence is CASSPRDRTSYTF. The DNA of the CDR3 is TGCGCCAGCAGCCCCCGGGACAGGACAAGCTACACCTTC.

This chain uses TRBV6-2 or TRBV6-3 with TRBJ2-7; the match to TRBD2 covers 9 bases. CDR1 MNHEY and CDR2 SVGEGT come from the germline V gene. The length of the CDR3 is 14 residues. V gave up 6 bases and J gave up 3 bases; unmatched junction bases: 6. The CDR3 coding sequence is TGTGCCAGCAGACGCCGGACTAGCGTCTACGAGCAGTACTTC. Protein sequence: CASRRRTSVYEQYF.

The chain is built from TRBV10-3 and TRBJ1-6, with 10 bases lining up with TRBD1. The CDR3 spans 17 residues. V was pared by 2 bases and J by 9 bases, with 10 bases of the junction left unmatched. CDR1 is ENHRY and CDR2 is SYGVKD in the germline V gene. The CDR3 DNA follows: TGTGCCATCAGTGAGGCGGGATGGACAGGGGGACCTTCACCCCTCCACTTT. This encodes CAISEAGWTGGPSPLHF.